This T cell receptor beta chain was found in a study of response to subunit inactivated influenza vaccine. Findings and limits, study-wide: Few additional T cells are recruited per seasonal influenza vaccination, authors suggested.

Trimming took off 4 bases at V and 3 bases at J, with 16 bases between the two ends. Germline CDR1 reads KGHSY; CDR2 reads FQNENV. This CDR3 spans 16 amino acids. TCRdb re-called the RT-PCR reads with MiXCR, one entry per CDR3 protein. The sample has a few hundred thousand distinct CDR3 sequences, 13% to 15% seen once; the top ten hold 11%. There are a few counts of this clonotype. Its antigen remains unidentified. Specimen: PBMCs from blood, collected approximately 13 days after vaccination. The TCR comes from a man aged 45-65 years who received an inactivated influenza vaccine. The gene calls are TRBV16 and TRBJ1-5; possibly TRBD1 for D (5 bases). The CDR3: CASSLIGRAVNQPQHF. The CDR3, as DNA: TGTGCCAGCAGCCTGATCGGCAGGGCAGTCAATCAGCCCCAGCATTTT.